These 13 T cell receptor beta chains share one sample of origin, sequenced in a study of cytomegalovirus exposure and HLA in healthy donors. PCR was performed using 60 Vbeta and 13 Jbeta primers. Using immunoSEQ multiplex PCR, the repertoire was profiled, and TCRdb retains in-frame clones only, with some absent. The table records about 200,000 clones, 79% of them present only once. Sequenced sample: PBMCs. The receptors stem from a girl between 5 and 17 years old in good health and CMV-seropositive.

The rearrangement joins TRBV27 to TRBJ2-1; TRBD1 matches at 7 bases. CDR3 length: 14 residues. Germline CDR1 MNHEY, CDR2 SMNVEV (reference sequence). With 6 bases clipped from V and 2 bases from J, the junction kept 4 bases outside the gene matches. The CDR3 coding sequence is TGTGCCAGCAGCGGACAGGAGCCCTACAATGAGCAGTTCTTC. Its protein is CASSGQEPYNEQFF.

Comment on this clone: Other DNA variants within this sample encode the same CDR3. CDR3 in DNA: TGTGCCATCAGTGATGAGCCGAACACTGAAGCTTTCTTT. It yields the protein CAISDEPNTEAFF. V and J are TRBV10-3 and TRBJ1-1; D remains ambiguous. Germline CDR1 is ENHRY and CDR2 is SYGVKD. Deletions cut 3 bases from V and 1 base from J, with 6 bases between. This CDR3 spans 13 amino acids.

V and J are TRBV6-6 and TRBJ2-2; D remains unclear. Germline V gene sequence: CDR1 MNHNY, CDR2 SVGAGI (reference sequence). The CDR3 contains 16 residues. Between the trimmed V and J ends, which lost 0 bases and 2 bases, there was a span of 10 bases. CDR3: CASSYSFSPNTGELFF. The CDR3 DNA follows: TGTGCCAGCAGTTACTCGTTTAGCCCAAACACCGGGGAGCTGTTTTTT.

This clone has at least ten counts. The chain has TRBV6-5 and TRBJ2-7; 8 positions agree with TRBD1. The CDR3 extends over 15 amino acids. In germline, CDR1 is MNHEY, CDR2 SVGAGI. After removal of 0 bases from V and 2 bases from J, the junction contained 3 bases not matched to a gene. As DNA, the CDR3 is TGTGCCAGCAGTTACTCTCCGGACAGGGCCTACGAGCAGTACTTC. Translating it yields CASSYSPDRAYEQYF.

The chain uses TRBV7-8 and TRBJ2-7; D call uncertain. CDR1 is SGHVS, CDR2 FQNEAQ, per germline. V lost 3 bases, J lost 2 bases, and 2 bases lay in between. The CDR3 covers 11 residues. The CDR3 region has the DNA TGTGCCAGCAGCTTCACCTACGAGCAGTACTTC. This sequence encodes CASSFTYEQYF.

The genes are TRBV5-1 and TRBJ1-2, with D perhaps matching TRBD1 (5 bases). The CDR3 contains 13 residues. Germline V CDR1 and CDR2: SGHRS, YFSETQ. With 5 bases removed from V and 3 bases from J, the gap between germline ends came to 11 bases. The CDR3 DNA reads TGCGCCAGCAGGGTGGGCAGGGACTATGGCTACACCTTC. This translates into CASRVGRDYGYTF.

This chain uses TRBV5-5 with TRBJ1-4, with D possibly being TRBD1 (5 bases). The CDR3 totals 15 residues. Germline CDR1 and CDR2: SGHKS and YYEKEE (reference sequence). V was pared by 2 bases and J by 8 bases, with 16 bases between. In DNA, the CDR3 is TGTGCCAGCAGCTTTTTGTTAGCGGGGGAGGAAAAACTGTTTTTT. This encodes CASSFLLAGEEKLFF.

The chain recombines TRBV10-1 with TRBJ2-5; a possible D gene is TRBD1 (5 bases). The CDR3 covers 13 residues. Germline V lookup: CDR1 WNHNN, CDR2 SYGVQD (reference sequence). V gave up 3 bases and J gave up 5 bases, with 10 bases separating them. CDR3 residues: CASSEGRVETQYF. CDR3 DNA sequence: TGCGCCAGCAGTGAAGGCAGGGTGGAGACCCAGTACTTC.

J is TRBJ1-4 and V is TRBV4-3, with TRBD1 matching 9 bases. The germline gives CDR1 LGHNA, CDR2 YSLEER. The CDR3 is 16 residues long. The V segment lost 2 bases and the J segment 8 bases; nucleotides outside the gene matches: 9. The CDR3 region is CASSQNTGQGGEKLFF. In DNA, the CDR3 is TGCGCCAGCAGCCAAAACACGGGACAGGGCGGCGAAAAACTGTTTTTT.

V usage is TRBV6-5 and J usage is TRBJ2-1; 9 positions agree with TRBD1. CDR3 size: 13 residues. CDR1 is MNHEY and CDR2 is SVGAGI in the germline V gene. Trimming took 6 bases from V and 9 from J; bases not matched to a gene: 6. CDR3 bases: TGTGCCAGCAGCGAAGGACAGGGGAGTGAGCAGTTCTTC. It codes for CASSEGQGSEQFF.

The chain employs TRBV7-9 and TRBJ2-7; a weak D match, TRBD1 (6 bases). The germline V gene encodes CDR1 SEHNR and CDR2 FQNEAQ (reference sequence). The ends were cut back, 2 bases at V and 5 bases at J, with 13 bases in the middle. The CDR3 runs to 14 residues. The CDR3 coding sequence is TGTGCCAGCAGCTTATTAGGGGGTGAAAACGAGCAGTACTTC. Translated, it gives CASSLLGGENEQYF. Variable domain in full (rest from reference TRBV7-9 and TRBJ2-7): DTGVSQNPRHKITKRGQNVTFRCDPISEHNRLYWYRQTLGQGPEFLTYFQNEAQLEKSRLLSDRFSAERPKGSFSTLEIQRTEQGDSAMYLCASSLLGGENEQYFGPGTRLTVT.

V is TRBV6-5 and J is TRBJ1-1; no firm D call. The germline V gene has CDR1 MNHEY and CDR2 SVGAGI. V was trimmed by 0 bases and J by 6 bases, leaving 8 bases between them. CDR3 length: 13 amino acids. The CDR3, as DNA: TGTGCCAGCAGTTACTCTGCGGGTTCTGAAGCTTTCTTT. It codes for CASSYSAGSEAFF.

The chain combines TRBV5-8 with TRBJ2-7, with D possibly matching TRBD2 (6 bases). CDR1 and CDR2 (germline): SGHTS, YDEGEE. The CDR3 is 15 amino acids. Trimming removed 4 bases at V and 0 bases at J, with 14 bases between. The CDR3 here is CASSRRGGDSYEQYF. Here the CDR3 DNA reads TGTGCCAGCAGCCGACGGGGCGGGGACTCCTACGAGCAGTACTTC.